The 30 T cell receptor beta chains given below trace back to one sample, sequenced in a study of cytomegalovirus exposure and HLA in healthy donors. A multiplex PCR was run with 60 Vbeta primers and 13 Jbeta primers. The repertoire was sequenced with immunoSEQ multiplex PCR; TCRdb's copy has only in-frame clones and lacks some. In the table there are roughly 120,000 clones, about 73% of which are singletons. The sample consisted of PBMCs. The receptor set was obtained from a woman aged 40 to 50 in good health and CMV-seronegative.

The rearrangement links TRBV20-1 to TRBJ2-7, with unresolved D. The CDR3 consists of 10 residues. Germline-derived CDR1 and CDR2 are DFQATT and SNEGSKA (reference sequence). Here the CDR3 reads CSGLRNEQYF. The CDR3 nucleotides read TGCAGCGGGTTGAGGAACGAGCAGTACTTC.

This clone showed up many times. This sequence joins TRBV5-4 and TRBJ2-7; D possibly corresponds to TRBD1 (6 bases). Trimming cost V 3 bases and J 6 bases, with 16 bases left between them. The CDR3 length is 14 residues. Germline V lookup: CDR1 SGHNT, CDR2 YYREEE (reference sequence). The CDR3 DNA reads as TGTGCCAGCAGCTGGGAGCCGACAGGCCTCGAGCAGTACTTC. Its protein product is CASSWEPTGLEQYF.

The CDR3 spells CASSPGQGTPRSYEQYF. In DNA, the CDR3 is TGTGCCAGCTCACCGGGACAGGGAACCCCAAGGTCCTACGAGCAGTACTTC. This chain connects TRBV18 to TRBJ2-7; 9 bases align to TRBD1. CDR3 length: 17 amino acids. Germline lookup yields CDR1 KGHSH and CDR2 LQKENI. Trimming took 3 bases from V and 1 from J; bases not matched to a gene: 10. Combining the CDR3 with reference TRBV18 and TRBJ2-7 gives the whole variable domain NAGVMQNPRHLVRRRGQEARLRCSPMKGHSHVYWYRQLPEEGLKFMVYLQKENIIDESGMPKERFSAEFPKEGPSILRIQQVVRGDSAAYFCASSPGQGTPRSYEQYFGPGTRLTVT.

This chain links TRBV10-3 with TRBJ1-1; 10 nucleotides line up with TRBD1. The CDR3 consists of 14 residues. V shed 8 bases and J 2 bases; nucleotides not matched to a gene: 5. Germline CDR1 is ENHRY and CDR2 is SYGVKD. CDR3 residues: CAIGTGARNTEAFF. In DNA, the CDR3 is TGTGCCATCGGGACAGGGGCGCGTAACACTGAAGCTTTCTTT.

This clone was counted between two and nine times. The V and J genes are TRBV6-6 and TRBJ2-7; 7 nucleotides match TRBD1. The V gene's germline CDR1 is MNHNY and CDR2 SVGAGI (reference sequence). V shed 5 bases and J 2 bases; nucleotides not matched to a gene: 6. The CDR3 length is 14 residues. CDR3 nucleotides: TGTGCCAGCAGTGAGAACAGGGGTCCCTACGAGCAGTACTTC. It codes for CASSENRGPYEQYF.

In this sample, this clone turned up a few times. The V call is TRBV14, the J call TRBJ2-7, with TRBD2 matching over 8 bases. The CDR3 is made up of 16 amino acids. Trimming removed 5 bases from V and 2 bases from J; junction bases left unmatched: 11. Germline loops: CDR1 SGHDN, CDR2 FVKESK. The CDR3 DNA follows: TGTGCCAGCAGCACCACTAGCGGACGAAGTACCTACGAGCAGTACTTC. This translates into CASSTTSGRSTYEQYF.

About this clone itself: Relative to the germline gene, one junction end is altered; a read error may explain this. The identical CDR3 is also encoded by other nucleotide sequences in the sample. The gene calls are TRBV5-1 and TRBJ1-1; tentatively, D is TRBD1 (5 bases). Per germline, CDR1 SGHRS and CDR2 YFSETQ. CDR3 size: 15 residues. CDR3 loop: CASSLDMGLSTEAFF. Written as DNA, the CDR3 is TGCGCCAGCAGCTTGGATATGGGGCTAAGCACTGAGGCTTTCTTT.

The CDR3 loop is CASSQDRSTEAFF. DNA for the CDR3: TGCGCCAGCAGCCAAGACAGAAGCACTGAAGCTTTCTTT. The genes are TRBV4-1 and TRBJ1-1; D uncertain. Looked up from germline, CDR1 is MGHRA and CDR2 is YSYEKL. The length of the CDR3 is 13 residues. V lost 0 bases to trimming and J lost 4 bases, with 6 bases between them.

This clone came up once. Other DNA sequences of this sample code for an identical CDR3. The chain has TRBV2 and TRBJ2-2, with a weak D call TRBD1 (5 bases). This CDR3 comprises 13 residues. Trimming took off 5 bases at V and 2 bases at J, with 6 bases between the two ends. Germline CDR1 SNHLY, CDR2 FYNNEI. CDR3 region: CASSWTNTGELFF. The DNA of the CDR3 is TGTGCCAGCAGTTGGACAAACACCGGGGAGCTGTTTTTT.

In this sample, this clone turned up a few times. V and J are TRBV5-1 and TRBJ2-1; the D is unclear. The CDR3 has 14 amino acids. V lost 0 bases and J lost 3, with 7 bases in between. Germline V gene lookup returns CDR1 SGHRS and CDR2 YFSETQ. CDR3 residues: CASSLENNYNEQFF. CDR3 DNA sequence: TGCGCCAGCAGCTTGGAAAACAACTACAATGAGCAGTTCTTC.

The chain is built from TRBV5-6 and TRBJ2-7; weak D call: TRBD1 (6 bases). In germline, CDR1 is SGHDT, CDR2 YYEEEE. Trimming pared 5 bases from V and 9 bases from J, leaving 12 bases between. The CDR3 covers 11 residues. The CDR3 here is CASSRDNRQYF. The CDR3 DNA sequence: TGTGCCAGCAGTCGGGACAATCGGCAGTACTTC. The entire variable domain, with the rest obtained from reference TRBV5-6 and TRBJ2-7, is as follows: DAGVTQSPTHLIKTRGQQVTLRCSPKSGHDTVSWYQQALGQGPQFIFQYYEEEERQRGNFPDRFSGHQFPNYSSELNVNALLLGDSALYLCASSRDNRQYFGPGTRLTVT.

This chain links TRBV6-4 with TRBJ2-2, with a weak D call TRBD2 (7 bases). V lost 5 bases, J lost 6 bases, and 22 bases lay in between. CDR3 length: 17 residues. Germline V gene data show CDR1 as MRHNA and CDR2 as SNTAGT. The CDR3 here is CASSYGGHIWRAGELFF. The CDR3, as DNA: TGTGCCAGCAGTTACGGGGGGCATATATGGAGGGCCGGGGAGCTGTTTTTT.

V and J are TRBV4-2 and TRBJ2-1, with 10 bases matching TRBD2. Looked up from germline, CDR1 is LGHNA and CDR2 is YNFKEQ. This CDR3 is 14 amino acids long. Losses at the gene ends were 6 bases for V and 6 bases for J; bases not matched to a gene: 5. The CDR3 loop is CASRERGGLNEQFF. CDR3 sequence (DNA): TGTGCCAGCAGGGAGCGGGGGGGCCTCAATGAGCAGTTCTTC.

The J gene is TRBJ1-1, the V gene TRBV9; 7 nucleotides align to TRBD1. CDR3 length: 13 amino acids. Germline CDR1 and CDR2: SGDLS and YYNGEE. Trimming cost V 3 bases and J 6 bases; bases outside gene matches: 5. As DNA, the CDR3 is TGTGCCAGCAGCGGACAGGGTCGGGCTGAAGCTTTCTTT. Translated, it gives CASSGQGRAEAFF.

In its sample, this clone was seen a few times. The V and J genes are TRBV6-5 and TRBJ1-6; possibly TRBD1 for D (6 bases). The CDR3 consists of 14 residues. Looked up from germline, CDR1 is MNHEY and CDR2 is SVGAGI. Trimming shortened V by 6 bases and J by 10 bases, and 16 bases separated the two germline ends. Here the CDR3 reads CASRTAGAGSPLHF. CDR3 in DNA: TGTGCCAGCAGAACGGCAGGGGCTGGGTCACCCCTCCACTTT.

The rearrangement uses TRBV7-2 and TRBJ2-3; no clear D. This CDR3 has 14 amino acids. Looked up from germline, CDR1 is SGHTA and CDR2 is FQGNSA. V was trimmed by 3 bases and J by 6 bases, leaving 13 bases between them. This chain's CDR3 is CASSFTPQADTQYF. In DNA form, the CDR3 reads TGTGCCAGCAGCTTTACCCCGCAGGCGGATACGCAGTATTTT.

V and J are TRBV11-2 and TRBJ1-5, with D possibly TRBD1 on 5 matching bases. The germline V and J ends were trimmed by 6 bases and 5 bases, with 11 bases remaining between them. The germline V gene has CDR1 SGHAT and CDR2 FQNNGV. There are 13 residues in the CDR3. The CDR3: CASSAGIHQPQHF. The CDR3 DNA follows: TGTGCCAGCAGTGCAGGGATACATCAGCCCCAGCATTTT.

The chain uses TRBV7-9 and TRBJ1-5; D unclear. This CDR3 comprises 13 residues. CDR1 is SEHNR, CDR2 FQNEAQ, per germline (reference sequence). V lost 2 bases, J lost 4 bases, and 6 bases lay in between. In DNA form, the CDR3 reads TGTGCCAGCAGCTTAAGAGGGAATCAGCCCCAGCATTTT. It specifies CASSLRGNQPQHF.

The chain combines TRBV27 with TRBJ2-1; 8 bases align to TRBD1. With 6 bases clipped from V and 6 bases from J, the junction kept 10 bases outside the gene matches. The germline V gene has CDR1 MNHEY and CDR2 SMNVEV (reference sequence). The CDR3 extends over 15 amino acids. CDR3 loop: CASSPADRDGNEQFF. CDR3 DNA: TGTGCCAGCAGCCCCGCGGACAGGGACGGCAATGAGCAGTTCTTC.

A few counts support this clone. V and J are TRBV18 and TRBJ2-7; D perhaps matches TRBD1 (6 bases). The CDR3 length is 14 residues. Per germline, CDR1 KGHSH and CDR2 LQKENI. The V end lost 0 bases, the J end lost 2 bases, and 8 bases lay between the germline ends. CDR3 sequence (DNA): TGTGCCAGCTCACCACCGACAGGCACCTACGAGCAGTACTTC. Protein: CASSPPTGTYEQYF.

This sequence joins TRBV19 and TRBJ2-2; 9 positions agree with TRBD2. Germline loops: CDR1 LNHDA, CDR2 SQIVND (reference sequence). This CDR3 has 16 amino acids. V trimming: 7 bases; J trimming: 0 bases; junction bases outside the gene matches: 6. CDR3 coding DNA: TGTGCCAGTAAAGGCGGGAGGGGGGCGAACACCGGGGAGCTGTTTTTT. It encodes CASKGGRGANTGELFF. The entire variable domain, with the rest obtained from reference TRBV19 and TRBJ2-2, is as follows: DGGITQSPKYLFRKEGQNVTLSCEQNLNHDAMYWYRQDPGQGLRLIYYSQIVNDFQKGDIAEGYSVSREKKESFPLTVTSAQKNPTAFYLCASKGGRGANTGELFFGEGSRLTVL.

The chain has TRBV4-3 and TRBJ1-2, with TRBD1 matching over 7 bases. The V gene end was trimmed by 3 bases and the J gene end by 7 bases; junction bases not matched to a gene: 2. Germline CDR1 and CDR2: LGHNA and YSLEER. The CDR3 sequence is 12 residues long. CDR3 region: CASSHRDSGYTF. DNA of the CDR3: TGCGCCAGCAGCCACCGGGACAGTGGCTACACCTTC.

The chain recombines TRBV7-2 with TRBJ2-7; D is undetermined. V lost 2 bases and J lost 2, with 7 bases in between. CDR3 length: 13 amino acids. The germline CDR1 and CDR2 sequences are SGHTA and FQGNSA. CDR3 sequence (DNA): TGTGCCAGCAGCTTATCAGGTACCTACGAGCAGTACTTC. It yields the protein CASSLSGTYEQYF.

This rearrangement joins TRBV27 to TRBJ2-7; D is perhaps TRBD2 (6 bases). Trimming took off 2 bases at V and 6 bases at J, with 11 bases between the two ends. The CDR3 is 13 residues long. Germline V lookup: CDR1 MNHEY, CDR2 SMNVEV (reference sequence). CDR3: CASSLATSSEQYF. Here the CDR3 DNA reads TGTGCCAGCAGTTTAGCCACTAGCTCCGAGCAGTACTTC.

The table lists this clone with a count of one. CDR3 in amino acids: CASRRTSGVGNEQFF. CDR3 DNA: TGCGCCAGCAGGAGGACTAGCGGGGTGGGGAATGAGCAGTTCTTC. The rearrangement links TRBV10-2 to TRBJ2-1; 12 bases align to TRBD2. Germline loops: CDR1 WSHSY, CDR2 SAAADI. The CDR3 has 15 amino acids. V was pared by 6 bases and J by 7 bases, with 7 bases of the junction left unmatched.

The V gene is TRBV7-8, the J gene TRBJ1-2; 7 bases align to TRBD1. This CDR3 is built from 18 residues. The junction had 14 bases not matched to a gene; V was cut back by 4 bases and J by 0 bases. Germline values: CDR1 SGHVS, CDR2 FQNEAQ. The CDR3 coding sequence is TGTGCCAGCAGCTCCCTTCCCGGGCAGGGGACAGCTAACTATGGCTACACCTTC. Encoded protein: CASSSLPGQGTANYGYTF.

CDR3 protein: CASSEPGLNEEKLFF. The DNA for the CDR3 is TGTGCCAGCAGTGAACCGGGACTCAATGAAGAAAAACTGTTTTTT. V and J are TRBV25-1 and TRBJ1-4, with D possibly TRBD1 on 5 matching bases. The germline V gene encodes CDR1 MGHDK and CDR2 SYGVNS. The CDR3 consists of 15 residues. Trimming took off 2 bases at V and 8 bases at J, with 15 bases between the two ends.

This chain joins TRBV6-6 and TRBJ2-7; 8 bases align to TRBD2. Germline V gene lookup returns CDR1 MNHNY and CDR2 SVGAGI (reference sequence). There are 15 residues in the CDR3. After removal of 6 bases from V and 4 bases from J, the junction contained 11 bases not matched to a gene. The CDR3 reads CASSPISGSVYEQYF. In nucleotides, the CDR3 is TGTGCCAGCAGCCCAATAAGCGGGAGTGTTTACGAGCAGTACTTC.

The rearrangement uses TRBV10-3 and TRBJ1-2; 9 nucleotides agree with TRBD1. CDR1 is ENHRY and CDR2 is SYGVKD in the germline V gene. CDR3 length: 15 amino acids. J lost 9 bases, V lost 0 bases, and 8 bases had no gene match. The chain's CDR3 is CAISESGTGPDRYTF. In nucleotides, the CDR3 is TGTGCCATCAGTGAGTCGGGGACAGGGCCCGATCGCTACACCTTC.

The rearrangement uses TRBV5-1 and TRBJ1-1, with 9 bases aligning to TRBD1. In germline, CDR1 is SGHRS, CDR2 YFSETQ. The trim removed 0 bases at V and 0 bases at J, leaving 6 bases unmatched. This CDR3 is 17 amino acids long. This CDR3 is CASSLGDYRGLNTEAFF. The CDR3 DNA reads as TGCGCCAGCAGCTTGGGGGACTACAGGGGGCTGAACACTGAAGCTTTCTTT.